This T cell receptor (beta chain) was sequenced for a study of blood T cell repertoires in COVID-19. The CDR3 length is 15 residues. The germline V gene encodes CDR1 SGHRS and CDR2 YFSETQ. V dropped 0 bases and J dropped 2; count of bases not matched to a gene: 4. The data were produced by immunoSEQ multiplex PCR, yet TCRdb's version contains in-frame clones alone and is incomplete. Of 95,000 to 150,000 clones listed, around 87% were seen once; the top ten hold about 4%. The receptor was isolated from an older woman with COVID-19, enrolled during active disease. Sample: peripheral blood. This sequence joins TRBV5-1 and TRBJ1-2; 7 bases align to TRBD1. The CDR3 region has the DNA TGCGCCAGCAGCTTGGACCCGACAGGGAACTATGGCTACACCTTC. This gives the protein CASSLDPTGNYGYTF.